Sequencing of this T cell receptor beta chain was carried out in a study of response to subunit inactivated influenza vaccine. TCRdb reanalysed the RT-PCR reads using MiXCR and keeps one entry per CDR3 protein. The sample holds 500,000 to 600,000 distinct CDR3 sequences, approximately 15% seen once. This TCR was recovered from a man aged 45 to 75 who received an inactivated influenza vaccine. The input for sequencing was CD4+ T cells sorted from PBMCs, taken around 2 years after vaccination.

For the CDR3, the DNA is TGTGCCAGCAACCTGGACGGGAGAGGGGGAGAGACCCAGTACTTC. Its translation: CASNLDGRGGETQYF. The V gene is TRBV9, the J gene TRBJ2-5, with D perhaps given as TRBD1 or TRBD2 (6 bases each). This CDR3 is 15 amino acids long. Trimming took off 6 bases at V and 4 bases at J, with 19 bases between the two ends. From germline, CDR1 is SGDLS and CDR2 YYNGEE.